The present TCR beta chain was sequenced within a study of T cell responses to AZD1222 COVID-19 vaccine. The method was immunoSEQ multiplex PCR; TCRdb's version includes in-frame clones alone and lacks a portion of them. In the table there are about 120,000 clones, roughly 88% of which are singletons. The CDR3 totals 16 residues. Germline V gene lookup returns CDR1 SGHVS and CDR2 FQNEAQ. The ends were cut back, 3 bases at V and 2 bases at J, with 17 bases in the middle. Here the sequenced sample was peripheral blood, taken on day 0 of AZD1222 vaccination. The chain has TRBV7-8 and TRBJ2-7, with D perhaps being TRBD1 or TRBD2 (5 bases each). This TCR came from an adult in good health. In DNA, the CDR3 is TGTGCCAGCAGCTTTAGCATAGGGGACCGGACCTACGAGCAGTACTTC. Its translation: CASSFSIGDRTYEQYF.